This entry describes one T cell receptor (beta chain). This entry comes from a study of control samples from healthy donors and cancer patients. Assay used: immunoSEQ multiplex PCR; TCRdb lists only in-frame clones, some missing. The sample lists tens of thousands of clones; roughly 65% were seen once. V lost 5 bases and J 4 bases, leaving 26 bases between the germline ends. Germline assignment: CDR1 MGHDK and CDR2 SYGVNS. There are 18 residues in the CDR3. This TCR was sampled from a male donor with melanoma. The chain recombines TRBV25-1 with TRBJ2-5, with D possibly matching TRBD2 (5 bases). Sequencing was carried out using formalin-fixed, paraffin-embedded tissue. CDR3 sequence reads: CASSKVWASSGSLETQYF. CDR3 nucleotides: TGTGCCAGCAGTAAAGTGTGGGCTAGCTCGGGAAGTTTAGAGACCCAGTACTTC.